Listed below are T cell receptor beta chains from one sample, sequenced in a study of CD8 T cells in Susac syndrome. Using its own MiXCR run on the immunoSEQ multiplex PCR reads, TCRdb lists one record per CDR3 protein. This table holds roughly 44,000 distinct CDR3 sequences, 80% to 95% found once. Sequencing used CD8+ T cells from PBMCs. The receptors were sampled from a human donor in good health. The CDR3 runs from the conserved cysteine through the conserved F or W. The D gene is left open where the match is weak. A row's size may be missing; if present it is once, few, many or a size class.

v_call: TRBV4-1; d_call: TRBD2; j_call: TRBJ2-7; cdr3_length: 14; clone_size: NA; cdr3_nt: TGCGCCAGCAGCCAGGGGACTACGTGGGACGAGCAGTACTTC; cdr3_aa: CASSQGTTWDEQYF
v_call: TRBV18; d_call: NA; j_call: TRBJ2-7; cdr3_length: 11; clone_size: NA; cdr3_nt: TGTGCCAGCGCCTTGACCTACGAGCAGTACTTC; cdr3_aa: CASALTYEQYF
v_call: TRBV5-4; d_call: NA; j_call: TRBJ2-7; cdr3_length: 14; clone_size: few; cdr3_nt: TGTGCCAGCAGCTTTAATCACATCCCCTACGAGCAGTACTTC; cdr3_aa: CASSFNHIPYEQYF
v_call: TRBV16; d_call: NA; j_call: TRBJ2-7; cdr3_length: 12; clone_size: NA; cdr3_nt: TGTGCCAGCAGCCAGGGCGTCGGGGAGCAGTACTTC; cdr3_aa: CASSQGVGEQYF
v_call: TRBV29-1; d_call: TRBD2; j_call: TRBJ2-7; cdr3_length: 13; clone_size: NA; cdr3_nt: TGCAGCGCCATAGCGGGAGGGATTTACGAGCAGTACTTC; cdr3_aa: CSAIAGGIYEQYF
v_call: TRBV4-2; d_call: NA; j_call: TRBJ2-1; cdr3_length: 16; clone_size: NA; cdr3_nt: TGTGCCAGCAGCCAAGATCAAGCGAGCTCGGGCAATGAGCAGTTCTTC; cdr3_aa: CASSQDQASSGNEQFF
v_call: TRBV27; d_call: NA; j_call: TRBJ2-1; cdr3_length: 16; clone_size: NA; cdr3_nt: TGTGCCAGCACCCCTAGTGGTCAGGGGTTCTACAATGAGCAGTTCTTC; cdr3_aa: CASTPSGQGFYNEQFF
v_call: TRBV28; d_call: TRBD1; j_call: TRBJ2-7; cdr3_length: 16; clone_size: NA; cdr3_nt: TGTGCCAGCAGTCCGAGGGGGCTAGTCCGCTCCTACGAGCAGTACTTC; cdr3_aa: CASSPRGLVRSYEQYF
v_call: TRBV28; d_call: NA; j_call: TRBJ1-5; cdr3_length: 13; clone_size: NA; cdr3_nt: TGTGCCAGCAGTTTAAAGGACCATCAGCCCCAGCATTTT; cdr3_aa: CASSLKDHQPQHF
v_call: TRBV30; d_call: NA; j_call: TRBJ2-7; cdr3_length: 15; clone_size: NA; cdr3_nt: TGTGCCTGGAGAACTAGCCCCGGACAGGCCCACGAGCAGTACTTC; cdr3_aa: CAWRTSPGQAHEQYF
v_call: TRBV20-1; d_call: NA; j_call: TRBJ2-1; cdr3_length: 16; clone_size: NA; cdr3_nt: TGCAGTGCTAGAGAAGGACTAACAAGCTCCTACAATGAGCAGTTCTTC; cdr3_aa: CSAREGLTSSYNEQFF
v_call: TRBV20-1; d_call: NA; j_call: TRBJ2-7; cdr3_length: 11; clone_size: NA; cdr3_nt: TGCAGTGCTAATTCGAATAACGAGCAGTACTTC; cdr3_aa: CSANSNNEQYF
v_call: TRBV7-9; d_call: TRBD1; j_call: TRBJ2-7; cdr3_length: 15; clone_size: NA; cdr3_nt: TGTGCCAGCAGCCAAGGGACAGGGCGGTCCTACGAGCAGTACTTC; cdr3_aa: CASSQGTGRSYEQYF
v_call: TRBV6-2/TRBV6-3; d_call: NA; j_call: TRBJ2-4; cdr3_length: 15; clone_size: NA; cdr3_nt: TGTGCCAGCAGTACGCAAGGGACAGCCAAAAACATTCAGTACTTC; cdr3_aa: CASSTQGTAKNIQYF
v_call: TRBV6-2/TRBV6-3; d_call: NA; j_call: TRBJ2-3; cdr3_length: 15; clone_size: NA; cdr3_nt: TGTGCCAGCACCCTCGATCCTGCCCTCGCGACCCCGCAGTATTTT; cdr3_aa: CASTLDPALATPQYF
v_call: TRBV2; d_call: NA; j_call: TRBJ1-2; cdr3_length: 15; clone_size: NA; cdr3_nt: TGTGCCAGCAGTGAAACGATCAGGCCCTCGGAAGGCTACACCTTC; cdr3_aa: CASSETIRPSEGYTF
v_call: TRBV28; d_call: TRBD1; j_call: TRBJ2-3; cdr3_length: 15; clone_size: once; cdr3_nt: TGTGCCAGCATCCAACAGGGGGCCTACACAGATACGCAGTATTTT; cdr3_aa: CASIQQGAYTDTQYF
v_call: TRBV6-1; d_call: TRBD2; j_call: TRBJ2-7; cdr3_length: 13; clone_size: NA; cdr3_nt: TGTGCCAGCAGTGAGGGACTAACCTACGAGCAGTACTTC; cdr3_aa: CASSEGLTYEQYF
v_call: TRBV7-2; d_call: NA; j_call: TRBJ2-1; cdr3_length: 18; clone_size: NA; cdr3_nt: TGTGCCAGCAGCTTGGCCCCCGCTCTGGACTATTTCTACAATGAGCAGTTCTTC; cdr3_aa: CASSLAPALDYFYNEQFF
v_call: TRBV27; d_call: NA; j_call: TRBJ2-7; cdr3_length: 14; clone_size: NA; cdr3_nt: TGTGCCAGCAGTTTAGGGAACAGGAACTACGAGCAGTACTTC; cdr3_aa: CASSLGNRNYEQYF
v_call: TRBV19; d_call: TRBD1; j_call: TRBJ2-1; cdr3_length: 12; clone_size: once; cdr3_nt: TGTGCCAGTAGTCAGGGGGTCGATGAGCAGTTCTTC; cdr3_aa: CASSQGVDEQFF
v_call: TRBV7-9; d_call: TRBD1; j_call: TRBJ2-3; cdr3_length: 17; clone_size: NA; cdr3_nt: TGTGCCAGCAGCCCCGGGACAGGGGTTGGGCCCACAGATACGCAGTATTTT; cdr3_aa: CASSPGTGVGPTDTQYF
v_call: TRBV2; d_call: TRBD2; j_call: TRBJ2-7; cdr3_length: 14; clone_size: NA; cdr3_nt: TGTGCCAGCAGATCCGGGACTAGCGGGAACGAGCAGTACTTC; cdr3_aa: CASRSGTSGNEQYF
v_call: TRBV20-1; d_call: NA; j_call: TRBJ1-2; cdr3_length: 11; clone_size: NA; cdr3_nt: TGCAGTGCTAGTCCTATGTACTACTACACCTTC; cdr3_aa: CSASPMYYYTF
v_call: TRBV27; d_call: NA; j_call: TRBJ2-1; cdr3_length: 17; clone_size: NA; cdr3_nt: TGTGCCAGCACTCTCCGAGGCGGGCCGAGCTCCTACAATGAGCAGTTCTTC; cdr3_aa: CASTLRGGPSSYNEQFF
v_call: TRBV4-2; d_call: TRBD2; j_call: TRBJ2-5; cdr3_length: 15; clone_size: NA; cdr3_nt: TGTGCCAGCAGCCAAGATCTTGGGGGGGTAGGGACCCAGTACTTC; cdr3_aa: CASSQDLGGVGTQYF
v_call: TRBV28; d_call: NA; j_call: TRBJ2-2; cdr3_length: 13; clone_size: NA; cdr3_nt: TGTGCCAGCAGCCCCCTGGGGCCCGGGGAGCTGTTTTTT; cdr3_aa: CASSPLGPGELFF
v_call: TRBV29-1; d_call: NA; j_call: TRBJ2-2; cdr3_length: 11; clone_size: NA; cdr3_nt: TGCAGCGTTGTTCTAGCCGGGGAGCTGTTTTTT; cdr3_aa: CSVVLAGELFF
v_call: TRBV28; d_call: NA; j_call: TRBJ2-5; cdr3_length: 15; clone_size: NA; cdr3_nt: TGTGCCAGCAGTTTATATGAAGCGGTAAAAGAGACCCAGTACTTC; cdr3_aa: CASSLYEAVKETQYF
v_call: TRBV19; d_call: TRBD2; j_call: TRBJ2-3; cdr3_length: 13; clone_size: once; cdr3_nt: TGTGCCAGTAGTATCCTAGCGGCAGATACGCAGTATTTT; cdr3_aa: CASSILAADTQYF
v_call: TRBV5-1; d_call: TRBD2; j_call: TRBJ2-1; cdr3_length: 13; clone_size: NA; cdr3_nt: TGCGCCAGCAGGACTAGCGTTTACAATGAGCAGTTCTTC; cdr3_aa: CASRTSVYNEQFF
v_call: TRBV2; d_call: NA; j_call: TRBJ1-1; cdr3_length: 12; clone_size: NA; cdr3_nt: TGTGCCAGCAGTCTCTTTAGGACTGAAGCTTTCTTT; cdr3_aa: CASSLFRTEAFF
v_call: TRBV7-6; d_call: TRBD2; j_call: TRBJ2-7; cdr3_length: 16; clone_size: once; cdr3_nt: TGTGCCAGCAGCTTAGAGGCTAGCGGGGGAACCTACGAGCAGTACTTC; cdr3_aa: CASSLEASGGTYEQYF
v_call: TRBV5-6; d_call: NA; j_call: TRBJ1-5; cdr3_length: 17; clone_size: NA; cdr3_nt: TGTGCCAGCAGCTTGGGAGCGGGGAGACCTAGCAATCAGCCCCAGCATTTT; cdr3_aa: CASSLGAGRPSNQPQHF
v_call: TRBV29-1; d_call: NA; j_call: TRBJ2-2; cdr3_length: 12; clone_size: NA; cdr3_nt: TGCAGCGCCCTGAGGGGTAACGGGGAGCTGTTTTTT; cdr3_aa: CSALRGNGELFF
v_call: TRBV7-9; d_call: NA; j_call: TRBJ1-1; cdr3_length: 14; clone_size: NA; cdr3_nt: TGTGCCAGCAGCAGAGGACAGACTAACACTGAAGCTTTCTTT; cdr3_aa: CASSRGQTNTEAFF
v_call: TRBV30; d_call: NA; j_call: TRBJ2-7; cdr3_length: 15; clone_size: NA; cdr3_nt: TGTGCCTGGAGTGTGGACAGCGACTACTCCTACGAGCAGTACTTC; cdr3_aa: CAWSVDSDYSYEQYF
v_call: TRBV27; d_call: TRBD2; j_call: TRBJ2-3; cdr3_length: 16; clone_size: NA; cdr3_nt: TGTGCCAGCAAGACTAGCGGGATGGGGTCAACAGATACGCAGTATTTT; cdr3_aa: CASKTSGMGSTDTQYF
v_call: TRBV10-1; d_call: NA; j_call: TRBJ1-1; cdr3_length: 14; clone_size: NA; cdr3_nt: TGCGCCAGCAGTGAGTCGATACAGGCGGCTGAAGCTTTCTTT; cdr3_aa: CASSESIQAAEAFF
v_call: TRBV2; d_call: TRBD2; j_call: TRBJ2-7; cdr3_length: 16; clone_size: NA; cdr3_nt: TGTGCCAGCAGTGAAGAAAGGGCGGGAGGCGGGTACGAGCAGTACTTC; cdr3_aa: CASSEERAGGGYEQYF
v_call: TRBV28; d_call: NA; j_call: TRBJ2-7; cdr3_length: 14; clone_size: NA; cdr3_nt: TGTGCCAGCAGCCAACCTGCCGGGACCTACGAGCAGTACTTC; cdr3_aa: CASSQPAGTYEQYF